The next 14 T cell receptor beta chains were all read from a single sample in a study of CD8 T cells in Susac syndrome. Reverse transcription of about 0.45 to 1 ug RNA used random hexamers. TCRdb ran MiXCR on the immunoSEQ multiplex PCR reads and lists one entry per CDR3 protein. The sample yields some 240,000 distinct CDR3 sequences, 95% to 97% seen once. Sequences were obtained from CD4+ T cells from PBMCs. These receptors all come from a human donor with Susac syndrome.

This clonotype was observed once. The chain recombines TRBV30 with TRBJ2-6, with D perhaps being TRBD1 or TRBD2 (5 bases each). This CDR3 is built from 14 residues. V was pared by 8 bases and J by 5 bases, with 16 bases between. Looked up from germline, CDR1 is GTSNPN and CDR2 is SVGIG (reference sequence). The chain's CDR3 is CAGGRGSWANVLTF. DNA of the CDR3: TGTGCCGGAGGAAGGGGCAGCTGGGCCAACGTCCTGACTTTC. Full variable domain (remainder filled in from reference TRBV30 and TRBJ2-6): SQTIHQWPATLVQPVGSPLSLECTVEGTSNPNLYWYRQAAGRGLQLLFYSVGIGQISSEVPQNLSASRPQDRQFILSSKKLLLSDSGFYLCAGGRGSWANVLTFGAGSRLTVL.

This rearrangement joins TRBV15 to TRBJ2-3; D ambiguous. Trimming cost V 1 base and J 0 bases, with 5 bases left between them. CDR1 is LNHNV, CDR2 YYDKDF, per germline (reference sequence). The CDR3 is 14 amino acids. The CDR3 protein is CATSRGLSTDTQYF. For the CDR3, the DNA is TGTGCCACCAGCAGAGGTCTGAGCACAGATACGCAGTATTTT.

The J gene is TRBJ2-7, the V gene TRBV5-1; D is undetermined. Germline CDR1 is SGHRS and CDR2 is YFSETQ. The CDR3 extends over 14 amino acids. Trimming removed 0 bases at V and 1 base at J, with 8 bases between. Here the CDR3 reads CASSLVPESYEQYF. CDR3 sequence (DNA): TGCGCCAGCAGCTTGGTTCCAGAGTCCTACGAGCAGTACTTC.

This chain links TRBV4-1 with TRBJ1-1; 7 bases match TRBD1. The CDR3 length is 15 residues. The junction had 8 bases not matched to a gene; V was cut back by 0 bases and J by 7 bases. Looked up from germline, CDR1 is MGHRA and CDR2 is YSYEKL. The chain's CDR3 is CASSQDIGRQGEAFF. CDR3 nucleotide sequence: TGCGCCAGCAGCCAAGATATAGGACGACAGGGTGAAGCTTTCTTT.

This chain connects TRBV20-1 to TRBJ1-4; 7 nucleotides align to TRBD1. This CDR3 contains 16 residues. Germline CDR1 reads DFQATT; CDR2 reads SNEGSKA (reference sequence). The V gene end was trimmed by 0 bases and the J gene end by 6 bases; junction bases not matched to a gene: 10. The CDR3 spells CSARDARTGEDEKLFF. DNA for the CDR3: TGCAGTGCTAGAGATGCTCGAACAGGGGAGGATGAAAAACTGTTTTTT.

The chain has TRBV20-1 and TRBJ2-3; TRBD2 matches 15 bases. This CDR3 contains 18 residues. CDR1 DFQATT and CDR2 SNEGSKA come from the germline V gene (reference sequence). V was clipped by 5 bases and J by 1 base; unmatched bases: 10. CDR3 protein: CSAQTPWTSGRGTDTQYF. The CDR3, as DNA: TGCAGTGCTCAGACTCCCTGGACTAGCGGGAGGGGCACAGATACGCAGTATTTT.

The rearrangement links TRBV12-3 or TRBV12-4 to TRBJ2-7; 8 bases fit TRBD1. The CDR3 loop spans 15 amino acids. After removal of 7 bases from V and 0 bases from J, the junction contained 8 bases not matched to a gene. CDR3 nucleotide sequence: TGTGCCAGCAACGCAGGGGGCGGAAGCTCCTACGAGCAGTACTTC. Protein product: CASNAGGGSSYEQYF.

The gene calls are TRBV24-1 and TRBJ2-4, with 9 bases that match TRBD1. V dropped 4 bases and J dropped 0; count of bases not matched to a gene: 12. Germline CDR1 reads KGHDR; CDR2 reads SFDVKD. CDR3 length: 19 amino acids. The CDR3 region is CATSELGQGKPLAKNIQYF. The CDR3 DNA follows: TGTGCCACCAGTGAACTGGGACAGGGCAAACCTCTAGCCAAAAACATTCAGTACTTC.

This rearrangement joins TRBV29-1 to TRBJ2-5; the D gene is possibly TRBD1 (5 bases). The CDR3 is made up of 12 amino acids. The V gene's germline CDR1 is SQVTM and CDR2 ANQGSEA. Trimming removed 4 bases at V and 5 bases at J, with 11 bases between. The CDR3 loop is CSVAREGETQYF. The CDR3 DNA is TGCAGCGTTGCCAGGGAAGGGGAGACCCAGTACTTC.

This clonotype was observed a single time. J is TRBJ2-6 and V is TRBV12-3 or TRBV12-4; maybe TRBD1 (6 bases). V lost 2 bases to trimming and J lost 2 bases, with 7 bases between them. CDR3 length: 15 amino acids. CDR3 DNA: TGTGCCAGCAGTTTAAAGGGGGCTGGGGCCAACGTCCTGACTTTC. Protein product: CASSLKGAGANVLTF.

The rearrangement uses TRBV7-3 and TRBJ1-1, with D unclear. Germline CDR1 is SGHTA and CDR2 is FQGTGA. The CDR3 is 13 residues long. Trimming removed 5 bases from V and 2 bases from J, with 9 bases in between. In DNA form, the CDR3 reads TGTGCCAGCAGCATTGGAGCAAACACTGAAGCTTTCTTT. This codes for CASSIGANTEAFF. The full variable domain, its missing parts supplied by reference TRBV7-3 and TRBJ1-1, is GAGVSQTPSNKVTEKGKYVELRCDPISGHTALYWYRQSLGQGPEFLIYFQGTGAADDSGLPNDRFFAVRPEGSVSTLKIQRTERGDSAVYLCASSIGANTEAFFGQGTRLTVV.

The rearrangement joins TRBV30 to TRBJ1-3, with D unclear. This CDR3 region has 12 residues. The germline gives CDR1 GTSNPN, CDR2 SVGIG (reference sequence). V lost 0 bases and J 7 bases, leaving 7 bases between the germline ends. CDR3 region: CAWSVRLNTIYF. CDR3 nucleotide sequence: TGTGCCTGGAGTGTCCGTCTCAACACCATATATTTT.

The V and J genes are TRBV3-1 and TRBJ2-5, with 9 positions matching TRBD1. With V trimmed by 4 bases and J by 1 base, 4 bases remained unmatched. The CDR3 consists of 15 residues. Germline V gives CDR1 LGHDT, CDR2 YNNKEL (reference sequence). CDR3 DNA sequence: TGTGCCAGCAGCCTTTTGGGACAGGGCCAAGAGACCCAGTACTTC. Translating gives CASSLLGQGQETQYF.

The chain uses TRBV10-3 and TRBJ1-2; D gene ambiguous. Germline V lookup: CDR1 ENHRY, CDR2 SYGVKD. Trimming pared 2 bases from V and 4 bases from J, leaving 5 bases between. The CDR3 runs to 12 residues. CDR3 in DNA: TGTGCCATCAGTGAGCCCCGCTATGGCTACACCTTC. Its translation is CAISEPRYGYTF.